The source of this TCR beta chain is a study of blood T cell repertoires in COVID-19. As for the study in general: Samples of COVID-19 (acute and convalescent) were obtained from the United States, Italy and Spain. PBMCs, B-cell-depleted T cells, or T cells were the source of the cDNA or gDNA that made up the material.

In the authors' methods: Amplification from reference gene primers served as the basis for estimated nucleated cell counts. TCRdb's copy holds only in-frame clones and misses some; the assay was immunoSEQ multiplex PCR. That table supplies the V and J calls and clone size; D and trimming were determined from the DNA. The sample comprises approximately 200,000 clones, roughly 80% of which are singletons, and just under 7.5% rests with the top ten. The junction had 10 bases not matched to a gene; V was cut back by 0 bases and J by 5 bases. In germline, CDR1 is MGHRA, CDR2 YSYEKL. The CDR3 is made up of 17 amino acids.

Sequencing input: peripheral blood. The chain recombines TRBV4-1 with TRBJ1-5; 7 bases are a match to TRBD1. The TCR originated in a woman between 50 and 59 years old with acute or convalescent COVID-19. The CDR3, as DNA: TGCGCCAGCAGCCAAGATTTTCGGGACAGAAGTTATCAGCCCCAGCATTTT. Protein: CASSQDFRDRSYQPQHF.